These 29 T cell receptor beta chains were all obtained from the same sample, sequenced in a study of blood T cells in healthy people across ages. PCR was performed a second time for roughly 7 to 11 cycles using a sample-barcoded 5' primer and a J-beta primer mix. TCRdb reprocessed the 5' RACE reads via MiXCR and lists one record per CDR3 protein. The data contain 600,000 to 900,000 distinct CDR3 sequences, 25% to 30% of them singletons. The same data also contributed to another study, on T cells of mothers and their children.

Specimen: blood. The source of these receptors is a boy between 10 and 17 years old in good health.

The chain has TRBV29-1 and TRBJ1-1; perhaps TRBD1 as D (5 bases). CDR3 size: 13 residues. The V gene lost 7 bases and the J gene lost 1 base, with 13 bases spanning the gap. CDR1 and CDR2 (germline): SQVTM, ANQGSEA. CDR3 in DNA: TGCAGCGCCACTCCCGACAGGAACACTGAAGCTTTCTTT. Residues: CSATPDRNTEAFF. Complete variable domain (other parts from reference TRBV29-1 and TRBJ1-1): SAVISQKPSRDICQRGTSLTIQCQVDSQVTMMFWYRQQPGQSLTLIATANQGSEATYESGFVIDKFPISRPNLTFSTLTVSNMSPEDSSIYLCSATPDRNTEAFFGQGTRLTVV.

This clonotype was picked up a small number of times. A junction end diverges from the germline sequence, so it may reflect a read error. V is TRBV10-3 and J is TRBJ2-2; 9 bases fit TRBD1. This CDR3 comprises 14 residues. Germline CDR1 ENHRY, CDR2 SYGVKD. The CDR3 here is CAISGGQGTGELFF. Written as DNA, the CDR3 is TGCGCCATCAGTGGAGGACAGGGGACCGGGGAGCTGTTTTTT.

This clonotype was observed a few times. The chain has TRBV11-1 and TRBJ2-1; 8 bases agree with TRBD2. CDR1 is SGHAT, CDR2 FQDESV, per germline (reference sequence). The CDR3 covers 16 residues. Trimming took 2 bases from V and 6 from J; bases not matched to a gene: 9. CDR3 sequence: CASSLLGGTRINEQFF. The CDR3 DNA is TGTGCCAGCAGCTTATTAGGCGGGACTAGAATCAATGAGCAGTTCTTC. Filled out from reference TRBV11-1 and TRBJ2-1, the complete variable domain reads EAEVAQSPRYKITEKSQAVAFWCDPISGHATLYWYRQILGQGPELLVQFQDESVVDDSQLPKDRFSAERLKGVDSTLKIQPAELGDSAMYLCASSLLGGTRINEQFFGPGTRLTVL.

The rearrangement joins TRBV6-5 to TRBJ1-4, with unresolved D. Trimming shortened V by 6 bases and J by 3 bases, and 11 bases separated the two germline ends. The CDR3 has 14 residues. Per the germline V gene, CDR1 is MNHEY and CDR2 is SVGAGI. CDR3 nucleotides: TGTGCCAGCAGCCCCTCCGCCTCTAATGAAAAACTGTTTTTT. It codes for CASSPSASNEKLFF.

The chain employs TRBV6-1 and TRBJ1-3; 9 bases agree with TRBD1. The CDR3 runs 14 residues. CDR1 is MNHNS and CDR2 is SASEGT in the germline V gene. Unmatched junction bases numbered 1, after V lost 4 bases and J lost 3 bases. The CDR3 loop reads CASSGTGVGNTIYF. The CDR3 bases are TGTGCCAGCAGTGGGACAGGGGTTGGAAACACCATATATTTT.

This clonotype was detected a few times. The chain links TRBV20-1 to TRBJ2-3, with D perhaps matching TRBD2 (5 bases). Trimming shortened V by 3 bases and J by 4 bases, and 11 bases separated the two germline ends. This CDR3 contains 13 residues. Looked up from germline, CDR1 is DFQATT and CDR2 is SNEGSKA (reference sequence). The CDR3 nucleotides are TGCAGTGCTAGGCAACGGGGAGCAGATACGCAGTATTTT. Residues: CSARQRGADTQYF.

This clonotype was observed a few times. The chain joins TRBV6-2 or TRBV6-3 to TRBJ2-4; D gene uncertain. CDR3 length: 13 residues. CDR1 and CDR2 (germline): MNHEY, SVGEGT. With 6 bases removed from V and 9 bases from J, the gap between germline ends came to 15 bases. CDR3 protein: CASSPNPLGIQYF. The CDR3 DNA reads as TGTGCCAGCAGCCCCAATCCCCTGGGCATTCAGTACTTC.

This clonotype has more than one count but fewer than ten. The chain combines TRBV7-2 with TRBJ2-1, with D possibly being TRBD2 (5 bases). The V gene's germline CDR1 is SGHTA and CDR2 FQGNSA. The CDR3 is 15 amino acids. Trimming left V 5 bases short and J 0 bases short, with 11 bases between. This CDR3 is CASSPGLISYNEQFF. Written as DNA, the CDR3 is TGTGCCAGCAGCCCTGGACTGATCTCCTACAATGAGCAGTTCTTC.

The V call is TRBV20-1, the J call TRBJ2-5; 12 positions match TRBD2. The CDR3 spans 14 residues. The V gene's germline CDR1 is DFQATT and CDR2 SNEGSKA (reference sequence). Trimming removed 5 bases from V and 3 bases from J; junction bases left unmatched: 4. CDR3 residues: CSAPRLAGEETQYF. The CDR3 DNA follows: TGCAGTGCTCCTCGACTAGCGGGGGAAGAGACCCAGTACTTC.

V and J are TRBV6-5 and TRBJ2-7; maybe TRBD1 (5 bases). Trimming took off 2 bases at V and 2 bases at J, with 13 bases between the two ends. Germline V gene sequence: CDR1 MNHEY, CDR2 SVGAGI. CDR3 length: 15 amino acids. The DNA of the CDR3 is TGTGCCAGCAGTTACAGCAGGGTCATCCCCTACGAGCAGTACTTC. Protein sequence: CASSYSRVIPYEQYF.

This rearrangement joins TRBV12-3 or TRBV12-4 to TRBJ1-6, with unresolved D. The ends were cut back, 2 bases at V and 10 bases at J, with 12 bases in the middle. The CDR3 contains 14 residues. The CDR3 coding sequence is TGTGCCAGCAGTTTACAGGAAGTCCGATCACCCCTCCACTTT. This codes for CASSLQEVRSPLHF.

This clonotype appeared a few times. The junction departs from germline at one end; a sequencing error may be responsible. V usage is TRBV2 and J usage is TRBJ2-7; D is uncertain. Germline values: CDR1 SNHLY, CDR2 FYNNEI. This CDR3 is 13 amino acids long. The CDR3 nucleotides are TGTGCCAGCAGTGATACTCTCTCCTGCGAGCAGTACTTC. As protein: CASSDTLSCEQYF.

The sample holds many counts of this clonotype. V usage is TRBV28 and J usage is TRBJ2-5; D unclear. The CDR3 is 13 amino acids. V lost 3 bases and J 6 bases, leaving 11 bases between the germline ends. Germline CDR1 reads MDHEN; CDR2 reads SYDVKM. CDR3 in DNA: TGTGCCAGCAGTTTCTTGTTTTCCAAGACCCAGTACTTC. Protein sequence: CASSFLFSKTQYF.

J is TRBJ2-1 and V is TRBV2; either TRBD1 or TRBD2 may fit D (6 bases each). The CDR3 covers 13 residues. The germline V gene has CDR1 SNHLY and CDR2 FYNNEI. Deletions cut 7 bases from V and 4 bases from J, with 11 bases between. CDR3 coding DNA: TGTGCCAGCAACAGGGACTTTTACAATGAGCAGTTCTTC. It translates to CASNRDFYNEQFF.

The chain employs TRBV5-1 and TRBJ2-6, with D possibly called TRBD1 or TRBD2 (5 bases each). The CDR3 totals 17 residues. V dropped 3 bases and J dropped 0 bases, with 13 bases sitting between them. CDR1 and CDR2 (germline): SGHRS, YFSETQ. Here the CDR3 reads CASSWGSSFSGANVLTF. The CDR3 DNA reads TGCGCCAGCAGCTGGGGGTCTTCTTTCTCTGGGGCCAACGTCCTGACTTTC.

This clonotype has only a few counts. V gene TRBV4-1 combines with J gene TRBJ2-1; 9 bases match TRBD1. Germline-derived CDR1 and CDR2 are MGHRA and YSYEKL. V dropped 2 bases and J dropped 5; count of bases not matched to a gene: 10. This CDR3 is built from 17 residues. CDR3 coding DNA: TGCGCCAGCAGCCAATACACCGGGACAGGGAGAGACAATGAGCAGTTCTTC. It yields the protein CASSQYTGTGRDNEQFF.

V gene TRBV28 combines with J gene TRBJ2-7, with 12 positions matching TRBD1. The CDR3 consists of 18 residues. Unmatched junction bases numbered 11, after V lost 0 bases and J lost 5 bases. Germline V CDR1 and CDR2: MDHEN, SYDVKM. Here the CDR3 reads CASSLWGSGTGGLNEQYF. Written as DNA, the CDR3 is TGTGCCAGCAGTTTATGGGGGAGTGGGACAGGGGGCTTAAACGAGCAGTACTTC.

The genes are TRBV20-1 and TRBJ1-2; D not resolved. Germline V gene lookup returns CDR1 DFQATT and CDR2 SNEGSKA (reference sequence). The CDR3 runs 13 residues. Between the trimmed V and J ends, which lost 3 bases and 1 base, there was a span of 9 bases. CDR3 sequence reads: CSASLGLNYGYTF. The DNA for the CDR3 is TGCAGTGCTAGCCTCGGACTTAACTATGGCTACACCTTC.

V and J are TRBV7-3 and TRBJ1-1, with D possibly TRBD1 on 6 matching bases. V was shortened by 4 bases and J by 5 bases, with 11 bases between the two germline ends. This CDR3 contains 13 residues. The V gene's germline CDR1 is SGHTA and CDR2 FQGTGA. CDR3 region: CASSSQGWTEAFF. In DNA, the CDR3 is TGTGCCAGCAGCTCTCAGGGGTGGACTGAAGCTTTCTTT.

The CDR3 region has the DNA TGTGCCAGCTCCCACAACAGGAATGCGTACTTC. Encoded protein: CASSHNRNAYF. V and J are TRBV6-6 and TRBJ2-5, with D possibly TRBD1 on 5 matching bases. Trimming removed 8 bases at V and 13 bases at J, with 17 bases between. The germline V gene encodes CDR1 MNHNY and CDR2 SVGAGI (reference sequence). The CDR3 has 11 amino acids.

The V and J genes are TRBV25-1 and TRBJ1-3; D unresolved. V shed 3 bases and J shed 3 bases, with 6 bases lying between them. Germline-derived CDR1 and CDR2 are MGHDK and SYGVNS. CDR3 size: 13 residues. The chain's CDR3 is CASSERVGNTIYF. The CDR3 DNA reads TGTGCCAGCAGTGAGAGGGTTGGAAACACCATATATTTT.

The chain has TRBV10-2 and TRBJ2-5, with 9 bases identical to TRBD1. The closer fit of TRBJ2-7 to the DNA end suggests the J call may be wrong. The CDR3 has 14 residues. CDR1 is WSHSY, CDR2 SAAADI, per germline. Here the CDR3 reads CASQGTGSSYEQYF. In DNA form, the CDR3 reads TGCGCCAGCCAAGGGACAGGGAGTTCCTACGAGCAGTACTTC.

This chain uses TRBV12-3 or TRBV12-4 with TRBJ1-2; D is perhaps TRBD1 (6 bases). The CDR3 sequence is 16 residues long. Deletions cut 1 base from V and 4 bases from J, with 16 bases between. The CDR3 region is CASSLDGGRASYGYTF. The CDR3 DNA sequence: TGTGCCAGCAGTTTAGATGGGGGGCGGGCTAGCTATGGCTACACCTTC.

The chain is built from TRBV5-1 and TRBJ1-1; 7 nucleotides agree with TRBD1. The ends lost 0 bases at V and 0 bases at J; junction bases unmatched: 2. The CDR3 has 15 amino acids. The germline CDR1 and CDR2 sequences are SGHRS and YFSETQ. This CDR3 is CASSLAGTVNTEAFF. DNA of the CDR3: TGCGCCAGCAGCTTGGCCGGGACAGTGAACACTGAAGCTTTCTTT.

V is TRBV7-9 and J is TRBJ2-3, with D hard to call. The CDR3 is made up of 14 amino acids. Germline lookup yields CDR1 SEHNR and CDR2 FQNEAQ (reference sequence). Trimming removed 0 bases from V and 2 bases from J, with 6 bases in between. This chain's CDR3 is CASSLAPATDTQYF. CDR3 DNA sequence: TGTGCCAGCAGCTTAGCTCCGGCCACAGATACGCAGTATTTT.

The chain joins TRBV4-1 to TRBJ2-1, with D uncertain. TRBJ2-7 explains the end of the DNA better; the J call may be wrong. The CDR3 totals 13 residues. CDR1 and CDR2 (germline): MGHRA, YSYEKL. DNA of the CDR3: TGCGCCAGCAGCCAAGAAGTAGGCTACGAGCAGTACTTC. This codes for CASSQEVGYEQYF.

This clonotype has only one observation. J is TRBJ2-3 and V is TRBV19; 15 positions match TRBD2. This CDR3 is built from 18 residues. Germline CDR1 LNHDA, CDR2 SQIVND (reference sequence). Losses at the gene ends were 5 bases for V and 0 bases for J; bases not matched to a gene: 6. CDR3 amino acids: CASSSGLAGGLSTDTQYF. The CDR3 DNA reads TGTGCCAGTAGTTCCGGACTAGCGGGGGGGCTTAGCACAGATACGCAGTATTTT.

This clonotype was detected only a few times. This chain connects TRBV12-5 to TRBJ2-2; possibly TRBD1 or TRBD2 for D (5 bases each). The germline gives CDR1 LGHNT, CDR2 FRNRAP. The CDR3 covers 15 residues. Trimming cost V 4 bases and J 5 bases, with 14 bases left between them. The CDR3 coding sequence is TGTGCTAGTGGTTGGAGGCAGGGCGGGACCGGGGAGCTGTTTTTT. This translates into CASGWRQGGTGELFF.

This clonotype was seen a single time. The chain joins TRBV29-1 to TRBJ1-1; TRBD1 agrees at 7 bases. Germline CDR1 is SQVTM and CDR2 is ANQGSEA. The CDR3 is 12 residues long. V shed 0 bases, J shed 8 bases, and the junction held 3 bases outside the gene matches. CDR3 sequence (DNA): TGCAGCGTTGAAGATCCGGACAGGGAAGCTTTCTTT. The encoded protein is CSVEDPDREAFF.